This T cell receptor beta chain was obtained from a study of shared clonotypes between healthy human individuals (TCRdb year 2020). General notes on the study: A few men and a couple of women, aged 18 to 49 years, made up the cohort. Between about 0.94 and 10 billion PBMCs per donor were obtained by leukapheresis. Per donor, three plates each were used for CD4 naive and CD4 memory, two for CD8 naive, and one for CD8 memory. The study deeply sequenced blood TCR repertoires of five healthy adults to estimate repertoire size and the extent of clonotype sharing between individuals. To increase sequencing depth and limit assay-specific biases, different laboratories used diverse techniques to prepare libraries and sequence TCR repertoires. Beyond this particular receptor, the publication reports: Larger estimated clonotype richness was generally found for naive subsets than for memory subsets. Pairwise subsampling led to the expectation that sequencing depth would affect the degree of clonotype sharing among donors. Compared with non-shared clonotypes, clonotypes shared by all four sorted-subset donors had higher generation probabilities. Rarefaction of sorted-subset datasets indicated incomplete sequencing despite the large sequencing depth. Sharing across a handful of donors was observed for about 5% of naive CD4, over 3% of naive CD8, 2% to 2.5% of memory CD4, and roughly 0.43% of memory CD8 clonotypes. The genetic and exposure-history diversity represented was limited by the small number of donors. Sampling was limited to blood, and TCR repertoires in tissue likely differ from TCR repertoires in blood.

Using the deep immunoSEQ assay, multiplex PCR amplified TCR CDR3 regions from genomic DNA. Genomic DNA extracted from each cell subset was distributed evenly over all wells of several immunoSEQ 96-well plates, and each plate served as one replicate. For sorted subsets, each replicate PCR was loaded with approximately 200 ng genomic DNA, equivalent to 30,000 or so T cell genomes. Purified libraries were measured with a Qubit 3.0 fluorometer, size-checked on a Bioanalyzer 2100, and measured again with the KAPA Library Quantification kit. Every immunoSEQ 96-well plate was sequenced on a dedicated single-read 150-cycle Illumina NextSeq 550 flow cell. Per the source publication's procedure: Because only junctional sequences without quality scores were contained in the immunoSEQ output, filtering matching that applied to full-length reads could not be performed. Sequences were annotated with PyIR, a Python wrapper for IgBLAST v1.9, using IMGT germline references to assign V/J genes and CDR3. Reads were filtered out if the reads had weak V/J assignments (E-value above 1e-6), no CDR3, stop codons, out-of-frame junctions, or ambiguous translated residues. V3J clonotypes were defined as sequences sharing an identical inferred V gene, J gene, and CDR3 amino acid sequence. Percentage overlap between repertoires was calculated by dividing the number of shared unique clonotypes by the size of the smaller repertoire. Repertoire richness was assessed with RTK rarefaction, the Chao1 estimator, and Recon v2.1 estimates of unobserved clonotypes. OLGA was used to compute generation probabilities for all TCRbeta clonotypes that the gDNA method yielded from a handful of donors. Sourced from immuneACCESS, this table was stored by TCRdb with only in-frame sequences that have V and J called. A share of the clones is absent; for the studies checked, an unresolved V gene accounts for under half, and the remainder has no known explanation. That table supplies the V and J calls and clone size; D and trimming were determined from the DNA. The sample table shows around 2.5 million clones, and over 85% are seen once. 0.36% of the sample lies in the top ten.

Donors were healthy HIV-negative adults with no recently reported acute infections or vaccinations. Only Caucasian adults living in Nashville, Tennessee, USA were represented among the donors. Magnetic negative selection was used to enrich CD4+ T cells, after which naive cells were positively selected on CD45RA and the negative fraction became the memory subset. Blood was obtained by leukapheresis, after which PBMCs were separated by Ficoll-Histopaque density gradient centrifugation and cryopreserved in liquid nitrogen vapor phase. Analytical flow cytometry was used to check the purity and quantity of every magnetically sorted T cell population. Genomic DNA was isolated from every sorted fraction and measured by UV absorbance on a Nanodrop 2000c. About this clone itself: No cognate antigen has been identified for it. Base qualities were left out, and no much larger clone turns up one base away.

V ends up 8 bases short and J 4 bases short, with an unmatched junction base count of 4. Taken from cysteine to phenylalanine, the CDR3 has 13 residues. The entry retains the CDR3 DNA only, 39 bases that are in frame from base 1. The germline V gene yields MNHNS for CDR1 and SASEGT for CDR2. The chain was built from TRBV6-1 and TRBJ1-1, with 10 central nucleotides matching TRBD1. This TCR came from a man aged 18 to 35 in good health. Some clones in this sample may be carry-over from other donors' samples. Sequenced sample: naive CD4+ T cells from PBMCs. What the cell subset or site label conveys for this sample: CD45RA+ positively selected. The CDR3 region has the sequence CASGGQGITEAFF. Read as DNA, the sequence is TGTGCCAGCGGGGGACAGGGGATCACTGAAGCTTTCTTT.